This T cell receptor (beta chain) derives from a study of T cell changes during pregnancy in multiple sclerosis (dated by TCRdb to about 2019). About the study as a whole: Changes in the T cell repertoire over the course of pregnancy were examined in this study in women with multiple sclerosis.

Looking up the germline V gene (reference sequence) yields CDR1 MNHEY and CDR2 SMNVEV. Trimming takes 5 bases from V and 1 base from J, and the germline ends sit 15 bases apart. From the cysteine up to the phenylalanine, the CDR3 has a length of 15 residues. Only the CDR3 DNA is retained, 45 bases long and in frame from the first base. As for this clone: The antigen it recognizes is unknown. Base-call qualities are not available, and no considerably larger clone is one nucleotide away.

Library creation used the immunoSEQ multiplex PCR assay. The table was pulled from immuneACCESS by TCRdb, which kept in-frame rearrangements only. Such tables lose some clones; where checked, under half of the loss comes from unresolved V genes, and the rest has no known cause. Within this sample are some 69,000 clones, with roughly 92% of them counted one time only. Approximately 2% of the sample goes to the ten largest clones. The TCR was taken from a female donor in good health, enrolled as a control in a pregnancy study. The sequence joins TRBV27 to TRBJ2-7, with the D gene call left open. The sequencing used peripheral blood, collected in the second trimester of pregnancy. The CDR3 region has the sequence CASSKYGATSYEQYF. The DNA reads TGTGCCAGCAGTAAATACGGAGCCACTTCCTACGAGCAGTACTTC.